One and the same sample provided the 27 T cell receptor beta chains below, sequenced in a study of radiotherapy plus CTLA-4 blockade in lung cancer. Sequencing used immunoSEQ multiplex PCR; TCRdb keeps in-frame clones, though not all of them. Of roughly 32,000 clones listed, 70% are singletons. This specimen was peripheral blood, taken from a patient treated with radiotherapy plus ipilimumab. The receptors originated from a human donor with non-small cell lung cancer who had stable disease on radiotherapy plus ipilimumab.

The chain couples TRBV27 to TRBJ1-2; D is unclear. The CDR3 covers 13 residues. Between the trimmed V and J ends, which lost 3 bases and 3 bases, there was a span of 8 bases. The germline V gene has CDR1 MNHEY and CDR2 SMNVEV (reference sequence). This CDR3 reads CASSFSGDYGYTF. The CDR3 nucleotides are TGTGCCAGCAGTTTCTCCGGGGACTATGGCTACACCTTC.

V usage is TRBV11-3 and J usage is TRBJ2-4; TRBD2 matches at 15 bases. The CDR3 covers 17 residues. Germline trimming cut 5 bases from V and 9 bases from J; bases unmatched to any gene: 11. The germline gives CDR1 SGHNT, CDR2 YENEEA. CDR3 in amino acids: CASSPLWTSGRGGIQYF. The CDR3 DNA reads as TGTGCCAGCAGCCCACTTTGGACTAGCGGGAGGGGGGGCATTCAGTACTTC. Full variable domain (rest looked up from reference TRBV11-3 and TRBJ2-4): EAGVVQSPRYKIIEKKQPVAFWCNPISGHNTLYWYLQNLGQGPELLIRYENEEAVDDSQLPKDRFSAERLKGVDSTLKIQPAELGDSAVYLCASSPLWTSGRGGIQYFGAGTRLSVL.

The genes are TRBV28 and TRBJ1-1; a possible D gene is TRBD1 (6 bases). The CDR3 covers 15 residues. V gave up 6 bases and J gave up 0 bases, with 14 bases separating them. Per the germline V gene, CDR1 is MDHEN and CDR2 is SYDVKM. CDR3 amino acids: CASSFLGGLNTEAFF. The CDR3 bases are TGTGCCAGCAGCTTTTTAGGGGGGCTGAACACTGAAGCTTTCTTT.

There are a few counts of this clone. The chain has TRBV9 and TRBJ2-1, with 9 bases aligning to TRBD2. CDR1 and CDR2 from the germline V gene are SGDLS and YYNGEE. This CDR3 region has 15 residues. The J segment lost 7 bases and the V segment lost 4 bases, leaving 9 bases of the junction unmatched. The CDR3 nucleotides are TGTGCCAGCAGCCCGACTAGCGGCTATAGAAATGAGCAGTTCTTC. It yields the protein CASSPTSGYRNEQFF. The variable domain in full, with the rest retrieved from reference TRBV9 and TRBJ2-1, is DSGVTQTPKHLITATGQRVTLRCSPRSGDLSVYWYQQSLDQGLQFLIQYYNGEERAKGNILERFSAQQFPDLHSELNLSSLELGDSALYFCASSPTSGYRNEQFFGPGTRLTVL.

A few counts support this clone. The chain employs TRBV15 and TRBJ1-1, with a tentative D call TRBD1 (5 bases). Germline V gives CDR1 LNHNV, CDR2 YYDKDF (reference sequence). V dropped 5 bases and J dropped 10 bases, with 20 bases sitting between them. The CDR3 contains 14 residues. This CDR3 reads CATSPEIVQGTAFF. Here the CDR3 DNA reads TGTGCCACCAGCCCAGAGATCGTCCAGGGCACAGCTTTCTTT. Combining the CDR3 with reference TRBV15 and TRBJ1-1 gives the whole variable domain DAMVIQNPRYQVTQFGKPVTLSCSQTLNHNVMYWYQQKSSQAPKLLFHYYDKDFNNEADTPDNFQSRRPNTSFCFLDIRSPGLGDTAMYLCATSPEIVQGTAFFGQGTRLTVV.

The chain carries TRBV7-2 and TRBJ2-7; 9 nucleotides align to TRBD2. The ends lost 5 bases at V and 1 base at J; junction bases unmatched: 9. CDR3 length: 16 amino acids. Germline V gives CDR1 SGHTA, CDR2 FQGNSA. The CDR3 protein is CASSLPGTSLSYEQYF. CDR3 sequence (DNA): TGTGCCAGCAGCCTTCCCGGGACTAGCTTATCCTACGAGCAGTACTTC.

A few counts support this clone. A junction end diverges from the germline sequence, so it may reflect a read error. This sequence joins TRBV5-1 and TRBJ2-3, with D tentatively TRBD1 or TRBD2 (5 bases each). This CDR3 region has 15 residues. Germline assignment: CDR1 SGHRS and CDR2 YFSETQ. In DNA, the CDR3 is TGCGCCAGCAGTTTGGGGCGGACTAGCACAGATACGCAGTATTTT. It yields the protein CASSLGRTSTDTQYF.

This chain links TRBV18 with TRBJ2-2; 9 nucleotides match TRBD1. The germline V gene encodes CDR1 KGHSH and CDR2 LQKENI. V shed 3 bases, J shed 7 bases, and the junction held 6 bases outside the gene matches. The CDR3 consists of 15 residues. DNA for the CDR3: TGTGCCAGCTCACCTGCCGGGACAGGGCACGGGGAGCTGTTTTTT. It specifies CASSPAGTGHGELFF. The variable domain in full, completed from reference TRBV18 and TRBJ2-2, reads NAGVMQNPRHLVRRRGQEARLRCSPMKGHSHVYWYRQLPEEGLKFMVYLQKENIIDESGMPKERFSAEFPKEGPSILRIQQVVRGDSAAYFCASSPAGTGHGELFFGEGSRLTVL.

The gene calls are TRBV5-3 and TRBJ2-7; TRBD2 aligns across 10 bases. Being an ORF, TRBV5-3 has a function that is uncertain. This CDR3 is built from 16 residues. J lost 0 bases, V lost 4 bases, and 7 bases had no gene match. This chain's CDR3 is CARSPKREGDSYEQYF. The CDR3 region has the DNA TGTGCCAGAAGCCCAAAGCGGGAGGGCGACTCCTACGAGCAGTACTTC.

This clone was recorded a few times. This sequence joins TRBV6-1 and TRBJ2-2; 8 bases are a match to TRBD2. V shed 7 bases, J shed 4 bases, and the junction held 2 bases outside the gene matches. Germline CDR1 and CDR2: MNHNS and SASEGT. This CDR3 has 13 amino acids. The CDR3 loop is CASNRGGTGELFF. The DNA for the CDR3 is TGTGCCAGCAATCGGGGGGGCACCGGGGAGCTGTTTTTT.

The J gene is TRBJ1-1, the V gene TRBV21-1. TRBV21-1 is labeled a pseudogene. The CDR3 covers 13 residues. The CDR3 DNA follows: TGTGCCAGCAGCAAAGTACGGCCCACTGAAGCTTTCTTT. Protein sequence: CASSKVRPTEAFF.

This clone has just a few counts. The V gene is TRBV5-1, the J gene TRBJ1-3; D not certain. The germline V and J ends were trimmed by 5 bases and 1 base, with 1 base remaining between them. Germline V gene data show CDR1 as SGHRS and CDR2 as YFSETQ. This CDR3 has 11 amino acids. The CDR3 region has the DNA TGCGCCAGCAGTTCTGGAAACACCATATATTTT. Its translation: CASSSGNTIYF.

This clone showed up just a few times. This chain uses TRBV7-9 with TRBJ2-3, with D perhaps matching TRBD2 (5 bases). Germline CDR1 and CDR2: SEHNR and FQNEAQ (reference sequence). With 5 bases removed from V and 4 bases from J, the gap between germline ends came to 25 bases. The CDR3 extends over 18 amino acids. Written as DNA, the CDR3 is TGTGCCAGCAGCCCCTATTTAGGGAGTAAGTTCGGGGCAGATACGCAGTATTTT. Protein sequence: CASSPYLGSKFGADTQYF.

This clone was seen just once. V usage is TRBV6-1 and J usage is TRBJ2-7, with D maybe TRBD2 (5 bases). The CDR3 runs to 15 residues. Germline V gives CDR1 MNHNS, CDR2 SASEGT. The ends were cut back, 5 bases at V and 1 base at J, with 15 bases in the middle. In nucleotides, the CDR3 is TGTGCCAGCAGTATACAACCGGGGTCTTCCTACGAGCAGTACTTC. Protein: CASSIQPGSSYEQYF.

The chain couples TRBV27 to TRBJ2-7, with D maybe TRBD1 (5 bases). The CDR3 has 14 residues. CDR1 is MNHEY and CDR2 is SMNVEV in the germline V gene (reference sequence). V lost 8 bases, J lost 1 base, and 15 bases lay in between. CDR3 protein: CASPGQWTSYEQYF. In DNA form, the CDR3 reads TGTGCCAGCCCCGGGCAGTGGACATCCTACGAGCAGTACTTC.

This clone has only one observation. This chain links TRBV9 with TRBJ2-7; the D gene is possibly TRBD2 (7 bases). The CDR3 runs to 16 residues. Germline loops: CDR1 SGDLS, CDR2 YYNGEE. V was cut by 3 bases and J by 2 bases, with 18 bases left in between. CDR3 bases: TGTGCCAGCAGCGAGGGGGGAGGGGCTGGTACCTACGAGCAGTACTTC. Protein product: CASSEGGGAGTYEQYF.

This clone occurred once. The chain uses TRBV4-2 and TRBJ2-2, with TRBD2 identical over 8 bases. Trimming removed 2 bases from V and 2 bases from J; junction bases left unmatched: 7. Germline V lookup: CDR1 LGHNA, CDR2 YNFKEQ. The CDR3 is 17 amino acids. Here the CDR3 reads CASSQLQTSANTGELFF. CDR3 DNA: TGTGCCAGCAGCCAACTCCAGACTAGCGCAAACACCGGGGAGCTGTTTTTT.

The genes are TRBV7-8 and TRBJ2-3, with a tentative D call TRBD2 (6 bases). The CDR3 length is 15 residues. Trimming left V 5 bases short and J 3 bases short, with 15 bases between. The germline V gene encodes CDR1 SGHVS and CDR2 FQNEAQ. CDR3 in DNA: TGTGCCAGCAGCCATAGGAGGGATTGGACAGATACGCAGTATTTT. Translation gives CASSHRRDWTDTQYF.

The chain carries TRBV6-5 and TRBJ2-1; TRBD2 matches at 7 bases. CDR3 length: 16 residues. Germline V lookup: CDR1 MNHEY, CDR2 SVGAGI. V was pared by 4 bases and J by 6 bases, with 12 bases of the junction left unmatched. CDR3 in amino acids: CASSFPGAGSGNEQFF. In DNA, the CDR3 is TGTGCCAGCAGTTTCCCAGGAGCGGGATCGGGCAATGAGCAGTTCTTC.

This clone was counted only a few times. The gene calls are TRBV4-3 and TRBJ2-4, with D perhaps matching TRBD1 or TRBD2 (7 bases each). Trimming took off 4 bases at V and 12 bases at J, with 25 bases between the two ends. CDR3 length: 16 amino acids. Germline V gives CDR1 LGHNA, CDR2 YSLEER. CDR3 amino acids: CASSRSTAGGAVNQYF. The CDR3 nucleotides read TGCGCCAGCAGCCGCTCGACGGCAGGGGGGGCTGTAAATCAGTACTTC.

This clone has just a few counts. This chain joins TRBV19 and TRBJ1-2; no clear D. The CDR3 is 11 amino acids. The V and J ends lost 3 bases and 4 bases respectively, with 3 bases between them. Germline V gene sequence: CDR1 LNHDA, CDR2 SQIVND (reference sequence). CDR3 nucleotides: TGTGCCAGTAGTATTGCCTATGGCTACACCTTC. It is translated as CASSIAYGYTF.

The J gene is TRBJ1-2, the V gene TRBV5-4; D call uncertain. Germline values: CDR1 SGHNT, CDR2 YYREEE (reference sequence). Trimming stripped 0 bases from V and 2 bases from J, with 5 bases between. This CDR3 is built from 13 residues. The CDR3 loop is CASSLGQNYGYTF. CDR3 bases: TGTGCCAGCAGCTTGGGACAAAACTATGGCTACACCTTC.

The table lists this clone with a count of one. This chain links TRBV4-3 with TRBJ2-3, with D hard to call. Germline CDR1 is LGHNA and CDR2 is YSLEER. The CDR3 spans 13 residues. Deletions cut 0 bases from V and 6 bases from J, with 7 bases between. The CDR3 DNA reads TGCGCCAGCAGCCAAGAACCGGGTGATACGCAGTATTTT. It encodes CASSQEPGDTQYF.

The rearrangement links TRBV5-1 to TRBJ2-2; D is possibly TRBD2 (5 bases). Between the trimmed V and J ends, which lost 3 bases and 5 bases, there was a span of 8 bases. In germline, CDR1 is SGHRS, CDR2 YFSETQ. The CDR3 has 13 amino acids. CDR3 amino acids: CASSWTQTGELFF. The CDR3 DNA follows: TGCGCCAGCAGCTGGACTCAAACCGGGGAGCTGTTTTTT.

The V and J genes are TRBV27 and TRBJ1-5, with D hard to call. The CDR3 is 13 residues long. Germline V lookup: CDR1 MNHEY, CDR2 SMNVEV (reference sequence). V shed 3 bases and J shed 6 bases, with 9 bases lying between them. CDR3 in DNA: TGTGCCAGCAGTTTTAGTTCGAGTCAGCCCCAGCATTTT. Amino acids: CASSFSSSQPQHF.

In its sample, this clone was seen a few times. This chain links TRBV6-6 with TRBJ1-2; possibly TRBD1 for D (5 bases). V lost 0 bases, J lost 5 bases, and 13 bases lay in between. Per the germline V gene, CDR1 is MNHNY and CDR2 is SVGAGI (reference sequence). The length of the CDR3 is 15 residues. The CDR3 loop reads CASSYSSAGHYGYTF. The CDR3 DNA reads as TGTGCCAGCAGTTACTCATCGGCAGGACATTATGGCTACACCTTC.

The chain links TRBV10-2 to TRBJ2-7, with D unresolved. This CDR3 has 12 amino acids. V gave up 5 bases and J gave up 0 bases, with 5 bases separating them. Per the germline V gene, CDR1 is WSHSY and CDR2 is SAAADI. The CDR3 here is CASSIDSYEQYF. CDR3 DNA sequence: TGCGCCAGCAGTATAGACTCCTACGAGCAGTACTTC.